This T cell receptor beta chain was profiled in a study of blood T cell repertoires in COVID-19. Across the study: Some COVID-19 samples were acute and others convalescent; all came from the United States, Italy and Spain. The cDNA or gDNA used as material had been derived from T cells, B-cell-depleted T cells, or PBMCs.

In the source study's methods: The assay estimated nucleated cells by amplifying reference gene primers. Sequencing used immunoSEQ multiplex PCR; TCRdb keeps in-frame clones, though not all of them. D and trimming were read from the DNA, whereas the V and J calls and clone size are those reported in that table. This table holds under 300,000 clones, roughly 84% found once. The J segment lost 2 bases and the V segment lost 6 bases, leaving 10 bases of the junction unmatched. The CDR3 runs to 16 residues. Germline V gives CDR1 MNHNY, CDR2 SVGAGI (reference sequence). The origin of this receptor is a woman aged 40 to 50 who had recovered from COVID-19. The sequenced material came from peripheral blood. The chain links TRBV6-6 to TRBJ2-1, with 7 bases matching TRBD2. The CDR3 nucleotides read TGTGCCAGCAGAGGACTAGTGGCGGGGACCTACAATGAGCAGTTCTTC. Residues: CASRGLVAGTYNEQFF.